This TCR beta chain was obtained from a study of CXCR3-negative and CXCR3-positive naive CD8 T cells. Broader study findings: Naive cells positive for CXCR3 carried more hydrophobic TRB CDR3s than CXCR3-negative ones.

Investigators sorted each CD8+ T cell subset in triplicate, taking hundreds of thousands of cells each time. Regarding this clonotype: Its antigen is not identified.

The CDR3 consists of 12 residues. Germline V lookup: CDR1 SEHNR, CDR2 FQNEAQ (reference sequence). The study made its TRB cDNA libraries by 5' RACE, adding UMI labels. No DNA is given; TCRdb re-called the 5' RACE reads and lists each CDR3 protein once. The repertoire shows approximately 83,000 distinct CDR3 sequences; the top ten hold 1.6%. Sequenced: naive CXCR3- CD8+ T cells from blood. Subset here: CD45RO-CCR7+CD27+CD95- naive CD8+ T cells lacking CXCR3 (TNR3-). This clonotype originated in a human donor in good health. Some clones in this sample may be carry-over from other donors' samples. The V and J genes are TRBV7-9 and TRBJ2-7; there is no DNA to check the TCRdb D call of TRBD1. CDR3 sequence: CASSLIPGEQYF.